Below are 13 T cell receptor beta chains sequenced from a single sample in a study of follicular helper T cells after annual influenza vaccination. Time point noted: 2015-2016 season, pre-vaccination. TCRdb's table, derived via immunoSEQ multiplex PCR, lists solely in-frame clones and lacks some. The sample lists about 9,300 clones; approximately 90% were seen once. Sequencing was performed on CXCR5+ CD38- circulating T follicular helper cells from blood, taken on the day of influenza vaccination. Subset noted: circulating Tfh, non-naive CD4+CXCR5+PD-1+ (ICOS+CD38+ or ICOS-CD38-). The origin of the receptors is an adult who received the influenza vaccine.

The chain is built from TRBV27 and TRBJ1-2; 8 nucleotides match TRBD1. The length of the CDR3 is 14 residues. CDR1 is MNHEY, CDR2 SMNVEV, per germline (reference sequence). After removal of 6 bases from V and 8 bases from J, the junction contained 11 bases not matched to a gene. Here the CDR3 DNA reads TGTGCCAGCAGCAAGGACAGGGCTGAGAGAGGCTACACCTTC. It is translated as CASSKDRAERGYTF.

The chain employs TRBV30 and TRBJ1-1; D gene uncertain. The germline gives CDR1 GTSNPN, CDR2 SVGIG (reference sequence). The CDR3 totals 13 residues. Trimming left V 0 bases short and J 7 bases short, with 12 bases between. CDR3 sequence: CAWSVSLRGEAFF. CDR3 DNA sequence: TGTGCCTGGAGTGTAAGTCTGCGGGGTGAAGCTTTCTTT.

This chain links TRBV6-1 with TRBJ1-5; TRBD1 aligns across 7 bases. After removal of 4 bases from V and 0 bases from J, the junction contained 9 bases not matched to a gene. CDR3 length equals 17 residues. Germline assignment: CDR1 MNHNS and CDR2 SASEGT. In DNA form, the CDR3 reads TGTGCCAGCAGTGGGGGACAGCAGACCTATAGCAATCAGCCCCAGCATTTT. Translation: CASSGGQQTYSNQPQHF.

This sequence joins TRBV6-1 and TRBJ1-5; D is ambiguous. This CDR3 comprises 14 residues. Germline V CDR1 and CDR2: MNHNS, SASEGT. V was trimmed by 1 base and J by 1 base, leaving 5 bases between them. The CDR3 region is CASSEGSSNQPQHF. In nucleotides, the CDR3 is TGTGCCAGCAGTGAAGGCAGCAGCAATCAGCCCCAGCATTTT.

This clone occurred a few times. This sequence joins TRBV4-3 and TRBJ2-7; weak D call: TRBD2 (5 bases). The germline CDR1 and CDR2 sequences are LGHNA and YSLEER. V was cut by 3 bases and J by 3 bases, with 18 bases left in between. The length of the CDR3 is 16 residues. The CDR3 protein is CASSQVVGTSYYEQYF. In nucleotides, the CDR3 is TGCGCCAGCAGCCAGGTGGTGGGCACTAGTTACTACGAGCAGTACTTC.

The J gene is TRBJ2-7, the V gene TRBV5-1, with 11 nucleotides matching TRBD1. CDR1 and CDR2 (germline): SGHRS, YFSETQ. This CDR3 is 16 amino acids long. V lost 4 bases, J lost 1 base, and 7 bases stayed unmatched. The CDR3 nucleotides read TGCGCCAGCAGCCCGGACGGGACAGGGGGATCCTACGAGCAGTACTTC. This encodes CASSPDGTGGSYEQYF.

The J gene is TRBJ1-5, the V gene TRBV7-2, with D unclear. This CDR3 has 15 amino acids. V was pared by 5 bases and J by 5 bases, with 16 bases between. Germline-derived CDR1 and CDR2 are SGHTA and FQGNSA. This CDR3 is CASSGSREPHQPQHF. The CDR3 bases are TGTGCCAGCAGCGGCAGTAGGGAGCCCCATCAGCCCCAGCATTTT.

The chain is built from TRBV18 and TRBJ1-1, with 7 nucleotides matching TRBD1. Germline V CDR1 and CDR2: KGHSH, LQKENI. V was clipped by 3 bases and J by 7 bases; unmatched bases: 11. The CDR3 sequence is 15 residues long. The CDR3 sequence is CASSPPPGTAVEAFF. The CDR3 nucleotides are TGTGCCAGCTCACCCCCACCCGGGACAGCGGTTGAAGCTTTCTTT. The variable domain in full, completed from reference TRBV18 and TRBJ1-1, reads NAGVMQNPRHLVRRRGQEARLRCSPMKGHSHVYWYRQLPEEGLKFMVYLQKENIIDESGMPKERFSAEFPKEGPSILRIQQVVRGDSAAYFCASSPPPGTAVEAFFGQGTRLTVV.

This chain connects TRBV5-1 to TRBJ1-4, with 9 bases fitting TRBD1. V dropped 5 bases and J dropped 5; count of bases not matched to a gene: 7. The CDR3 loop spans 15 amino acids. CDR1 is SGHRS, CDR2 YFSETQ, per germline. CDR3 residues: CASSADGQGNEKLFF. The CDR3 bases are TGCGCCAGCAGTGCCGACGGACAGGGGAATGAAAAACTGTTTTTT.

CDR3 DNA: TGTGCCAGCAGTTTTTACCCACCAATTAGCGGGGAGCTGTTTTTT. It is translated as CASSFYPPISGELFF. The gene calls are TRBV27 and TRBJ2-2; D remains ambiguous. The CDR3 sequence is 15 residues long. V was shortened by 3 bases and J by 7 bases, with 15 bases between the two germline ends. The V gene's germline CDR1 is MNHEY and CDR2 SMNVEV (reference sequence).

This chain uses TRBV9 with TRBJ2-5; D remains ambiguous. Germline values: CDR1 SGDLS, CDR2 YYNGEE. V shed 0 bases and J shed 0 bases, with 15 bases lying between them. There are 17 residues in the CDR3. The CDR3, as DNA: TGTGCCAGCAGCGTAGGGATTTCAGACGGTCACCAAGAGACCCAGTACTTC. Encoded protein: CASSVGISDGHQETQYF. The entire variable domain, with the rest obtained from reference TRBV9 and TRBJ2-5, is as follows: DSGVTQTPKHLITATGQRVTLRCSPRSGDLSVYWYQQSLDQGLQFLIQYYNGEERAKGNILERFSAQQFPDLHSELNLSSLELGDSALYFCASSVGISDGHQETQYFGPGTRLLVL.

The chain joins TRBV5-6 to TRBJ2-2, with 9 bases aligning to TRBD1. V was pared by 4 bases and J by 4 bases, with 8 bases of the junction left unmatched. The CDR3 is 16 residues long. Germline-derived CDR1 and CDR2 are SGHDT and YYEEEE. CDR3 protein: CASSPAGQGFTGELFF. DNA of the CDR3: TGTGCCAGCAGCCCGGCGGGACAGGGATTCACCGGGGAGCTGTTTTTT.

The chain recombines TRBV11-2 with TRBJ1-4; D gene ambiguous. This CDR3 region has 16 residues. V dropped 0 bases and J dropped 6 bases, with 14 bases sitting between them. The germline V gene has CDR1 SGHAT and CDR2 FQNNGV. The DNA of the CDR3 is TGTGCCAGCAGCTTAGATGCGGGCGAGGGTGATGAAAAACTGTTTTTT. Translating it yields CASSLDAGEGDEKLFF. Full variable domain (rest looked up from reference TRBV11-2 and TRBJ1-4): EAGVAQSPRYKIIEKRQSVAFWCNPISGHATLYWYQQILGQGPKLLIQFQNNGVVDDSQLPKDRFSAERLKGVDSTLKIQPAKLEDSAVYLCASSLDAGEGDEKLFFGSGTQLSVL.